The 28 T cell receptor beta chains below all came from one sample that was sequenced in a study of blood T cell repertoires in COVID-19. The repertoire was sequenced with immunoSEQ multiplex PCR; TCRdb's copy has only in-frame clones and lacks some. The sample yields around 92,000 clones, approximately 86% seen once. The sample consisted of peripheral blood. The receptors were sampled from a woman between 55 and 75 years old in a cohort sampled during active or convalescent COVID-19.

V gene TRBV9 combines with J gene TRBJ2-4; 10 bases align to TRBD2. The V gene's germline CDR1 is SGDLS and CDR2 YYNGEE. The ends lost 5 bases at V and 9 bases at J; junction bases unmatched: 8. The CDR3 contains 14 residues. The CDR3 bases are TGTGCCAGCAGTCCCAGCGGGGGGGAAGGCATTCAGTACTTC. Its protein is CASSPSGGEGIQYF.

The chain is built from TRBV24-1 and TRBJ2-3, with 7 bases matching TRBD2. Germline lookup yields CDR1 KGHDR and CDR2 SFDVKD. J lost 1 base, V lost 5 bases, and 2 bases had no gene match. The CDR3 contains 14 residues. CDR3 sequence: CATSVGRGTDTQYF. For the CDR3, the DNA is TGTGCCACCAGTGTAGGGAGGGGCACAGATACGCAGTATTTT.

This chain connects TRBV6-4 to TRBJ1-1; D is ambiguous. V lost 0 bases to trimming and J lost 6 bases, with 14 bases between them. The germline V gene has CDR1 MRHNA and CDR2 SNTAGT. CDR3 length: 15 amino acids. CDR3 protein: CASSDSRTGSSEAFF. For the CDR3, the DNA is TGTGCCAGCAGTGACTCTAGGACGGGGTCTTCTGAAGCTTTCTTT.

This clone was seen a few times. The chain joins TRBV19 to TRBJ2-2, with 7 bases aligning to TRBD1. Germline CDR1 and CDR2: LNHDA and SQIVND (reference sequence). This CDR3 is built from 15 residues. Germline trimming cut 3 bases from V and 7 bases from J; bases unmatched to any gene: 8. CDR3 DNA: TGTGCCAGTAGTATGATGGAAGGGGGCAGCGGGGAGCTGTTTTTT. Its protein is CASSMMEGGSGELFF.

This sequence joins TRBV5-1 and TRBJ1-2; D perhaps matches TRBD1 (6 bases). Trimming cost V 7 bases and J 7 bases, with 11 bases left between them. CDR1 is SGHRS, CDR2 YFSETQ, per germline. The CDR3 extends over 11 amino acids. The DNA of the CDR3 is TGCGCCAGCTCAGCAGGGGTTGGCTACACCTTC. It codes for CASSAGVGYTF.

This sequence joins TRBV6-5 and TRBJ1-1; D unclear. V was cut by 6 bases and J by 1 base, with 9 bases left in between. This CDR3 is 13 amino acids long. Germline CDR1 MNHEY, CDR2 SVGAGI. DNA for the CDR3: TGTGCCAGCAGACTTGGAGGGAACACTGAAGCTTTCTTT. Residues: CASRLGGNTEAFF.

The chain is built from TRBV4-1 and TRBJ2-3; a possible D gene is TRBD2 (5 bases). The CDR3 runs to 16 residues. Germline V lookup: CDR1 MGHRA, CDR2 YSYEKL. The V end lost 1 base, the J end lost 2 bases, and 13 bases lay between the germline ends. The CDR3 DNA reads as TGCGCCAGCAGCCAAGGTCCGGACTCTTACACAGATACGCAGTATTTT. The encoded protein is CASSQGPDSYTDTQYF.

The CDR3 spells CATTSGGGPGTDTQYF. The CDR3 coding sequence is TGTGCCACCACTAGCGGGGGGGGTCCCGGCACAGATACGCAGTATTTT. The chain employs TRBV24-1 and TRBJ2-3; the match to TRBD2 covers 12 bases. Germline CDR1 and CDR2: KGHDR and SFDVKD. The CDR3 is made up of 16 amino acids. V trimming: 8 bases; J trimming: 1 base; junction bases outside the gene matches: 6.

J is TRBJ2-6 and V is TRBV11-2; 7 nucleotides agree with TRBD1. From germline, CDR1 is SGHAT and CDR2 FQNNGV. Trimming took 4 bases from V and 4 from J; bases not matched to a gene: 10. The CDR3 extends over 17 amino acids. Written as DNA, the CDR3 is TGTGCCAGCAGCTCACGGACAGGTACCGTGGGGGCCAACGTCCTGACTTTC. It translates to CASSSRTGTVGANVLTF.

J is TRBJ1-5 and V is TRBV6-5; possibly TRBD1 for D (6 bases). V was cut by 6 bases and J by 5 bases, with 11 bases left in between. The germline V gene has CDR1 MNHEY and CDR2 SVGAGI. The CDR3 extends over 13 amino acids. DNA for the CDR3: TGTGCCAGCAGGGGGGCGGTTGATCAGCCCCAGCATTTT. Its protein product is CASRGAVDQPQHF.

This clone was counted a single time. This CDR3 is CATSDYGDSGNTIYF. In DNA form, the CDR3 reads TGTGCCACCAGTGATTACGGAGACTCTGGAAACACCATATATTTT. The chain has TRBV24-1 and TRBJ1-3; D is uncertain. Germline assignment: CDR1 KGHDR and CDR2 SFDVKD. The CDR3 is 15 amino acids. V shed 2 bases and J shed 0 bases, with 7 bases lying between them.

This chain links TRBV30 with TRBJ1-5; possible D gene TRBD1, 5 bases. Germline CDR1 and CDR2: GTSNPN and SVGIG (reference sequence). Trimming stripped 4 bases from V and 4 bases from J, with 17 bases between. CDR3 length: 15 amino acids. CDR3 protein: CAWKGREVKNQPQHF. The CDR3 DNA follows: TGTGCCTGGAAGGGGAGGGAGGTAAAGAATCAGCCCCAGCATTTT.

The chain is built from TRBV19 and TRBJ2-7; D may be TRBD2 (6 bases). Trimming stripped 6 bases from V and 0 bases from J, with 9 bases between. The germline CDR1 and CDR2 sequences are LNHDA and SQIVND (reference sequence). This CDR3 is built from 13 residues. The CDR3 DNA follows: TGTGCCAGTAGCCGGGACTTCTCCTACGAGCAGTACTTC. Translating it yields CASSRDFSYEQYF.

This rearrangement joins TRBV6-5 to TRBJ1-2; D unclear. The length of the CDR3 is 12 residues. V was trimmed by 6 bases and J by 0 bases, leaving 5 bases between them. Germline CDR1 reads MNHEY; CDR2 reads SVGAGI. The CDR3 sequence: CASRPANYGYTF. CDR3 nucleotide sequence: TGTGCCAGCAGACCAGCTAACTATGGCTACACCTTC.

The V gene is TRBV4-2, the J gene TRBJ2-5; TRBD2 agrees at 12 bases. Germline loops: CDR1 LGHNA, CDR2 YNFKEQ. J gave up 2 bases and V 1 base, and 20 bases lay outside the gene matches. This CDR3 is 22 amino acids long. The CDR3 DNA reads TGTGCCAGCAGCCAAGTGCTGGCAGGCCAAAGGCTAGCGGGAGGGCGGCAAGAGACCCAGTACTTC. This translates into CASSQVLAGQRLAGGRQETQYF.

This chain joins TRBV9 and TRBJ2-5; 9 bases match TRBD1. This CDR3 has 15 residues. Germline values: CDR1 SGDLS, CDR2 YYNGEE. V was pared by 6 bases and J by 1 base, with 7 bases of the junction left unmatched. CDR3 sequence: CASNNRGLVQETQYF. Here the CDR3 DNA reads TGTGCCAGCAACAACAGGGGGCTAGTCCAAGAGACCCAGTACTTC.

This chain joins TRBV7-6 and TRBJ2-1, with 8 bases identical to TRBD2. The V gene's germline CDR1 is SGHVS and CDR2 FNYEAQ. The junction had 9 bases not matched to a gene; V was cut back by 8 bases and J by 6 bases. CDR3 length: 14 amino acids. The CDR3 coding sequence is TGTGCCAGCTCCCCCGGGGGGGGACGCAATGAGCAGTTCTTC. Translation: CASSPGGGRNEQFF.

The genes are TRBV7-6 and TRBJ2-3; D might be TRBD1 (5 bases). The CDR3 has 15 amino acids. V lost 0 bases and J lost 6, with 13 bases in between. Germline lookup yields CDR1 SGHVS and CDR2 FNYEAQ. For the CDR3, the DNA is TGTGCCAGCAGCTTAGCCCCAGGGCCTGCGGATACGCAGTATTTT. Its protein is CASSLAPGPADTQYF.

This clone came up a few times. The rearrangement uses TRBV2 and TRBJ2-7, with 9 bases aligning to TRBD1. Losses at the gene ends were 5 bases for V and 7 bases for J; bases not matched to a gene: 9. The CDR3 extends over 14 amino acids. Germline V gene sequence: CDR1 SNHLY, CDR2 FYNNEI. The CDR3 sequence is CASSSWDRAGEQYF. The CDR3 DNA reads as TGTGCCAGCAGTTCGTGGGACAGGGCGGGGGAGCAGTACTTC.

The chain links TRBV23-1 to TRBJ2-7, with TRBD1 matching over 10 bases. TRBV23-1 is assigned to the ORF class and has an uncertain function. J was trimmed by 2 bases and V by 4 bases; bases with no gene match: 5. The CDR3 consists of 15 residues. The CDR3 reads CASSRTGGSPYEQYF. Written as DNA, the CDR3 is TGCGCCAGCAGTCGGACAGGGGGGAGTCCCTACGAGCAGTACTTC.

The V gene is TRBV6-2 or TRBV6-3, the J gene TRBJ1-5, with D possibly TRBD1 on 5 matching bases. Looked up from germline, CDR1 is MNHEY and CDR2 is SVGEGT. Trimming left V 2 bases short and J 4 bases short, with 9 bases between. This CDR3 contains 14 residues. CDR3 in DNA: TGTGCCAGCAGTTACGACAGCGTGAATCAGCCCCAGCATTTT. This translates into CASSYDSVNQPQHF.

Here the CDR3 reads CASSHRTGAVSNQPQHF. The DNA of the CDR3 is TGTGCCAGCAGCCATCGGACAGGGGCGGTGAGCAATCAGCCCCAGCATTTT. J is TRBJ1-5 and V is TRBV16; 9 bases line up with TRBD1. This CDR3 contains 17 residues. The germline V gene has CDR1 KGHSY and CDR2 FQNENV. Trimming at V came to 3 bases and at J to 1 base, leaving 7 bases not matched to a gene.

The chain recombines TRBV5-1 with TRBJ2-5; 12 positions match TRBD2. The CDR3 totals 16 residues. Germline CDR1 SGHRS, CDR2 YFSETQ. J was trimmed by 2 bases and V by 0 bases; bases with no gene match: 2. In DNA, the CDR3 is TGCGCCAGCAGCTTGGGACTAGCGGGAGCTCAAGAGACCCAGTACTTC. This sequence encodes CASSLGLAGAQETQYF.

This sequence joins TRBV5-1 and TRBJ2-3, with 13 positions matching TRBD2. J gave up 5 bases and V 4 bases, and 4 bases lay outside the gene matches. This CDR3 comprises 15 residues. Per germline, CDR1 SGHRS and CDR2 YFSETQ. The CDR3 here is CASSHGLAGVDTQYF. The CDR3 nucleotides are TGCGCCAGCAGCCACGGACTAGCGGGAGTAGATACGCAGTATTTT.

The chain couples TRBV5-8 to TRBJ2-7, with TRBD2 as a possible D gene (6 bases). From germline, CDR1 is SGHTS and CDR2 YDEGEE. V lost 5 bases and J 4 bases, leaving 19 bases between the germline ends. The CDR3 contains 15 residues. This chain's CDR3 is CASRSPGLTTYEQYF. In nucleotides, the CDR3 is TGTGCCAGCAGGTCCCCGGGACTGACCACATACGAGCAGTACTTC.

In this sample, this clone turned up a few times. The chain uses TRBV28 and TRBJ1-2; the D gene is possibly TRBD1 (5 bases). The CDR3 has 12 amino acids. Germline lookup yields CDR1 MDHEN and CDR2 SYDVKM. The V gene lost 7 bases and the J gene lost 5 bases, with 11 bases spanning the gap. Written as DNA, the CDR3 is TGTGCCAGCACCGACAGCCTTTATGGCTACACCTTC. The encoded protein is CASTDSLYGYTF.

The V call is TRBV11-3, the J call TRBJ2-3, with 8 bases aligning to TRBD2. The CDR3 contains 15 residues. The germline V gene has CDR1 SGHNT and CDR2 YENEEA. V lost 3 bases and J lost 0; bases outside the gene matches: 2. The CDR3 spells CASSFVAGSTDTQYF. The CDR3 coding sequence is TGTGCCAGCAGCTTCGTAGCGGGGAGCACAGATACGCAGTATTTT. Full variable domain (outside the CDR3, taken from reference TRBV11-3 and TRBJ2-3): EAGVVQSPRYKIIEKKQPVAFWCNPISGHNTLYWYLQNLGQGPELLIRYENEEAVDDSQLPKDRFSAERLKGVDSTLKIQPAELGDSAVYLCASSFVAGSTDTQYFGPGTRLTVL.

The chain carries TRBV7-8 and TRBJ1-2, with a weak D call TRBD1 (6 bases). This CDR3 has 14 amino acids. V was shortened by 3 bases and J by 4 bases, with 12 bases between the two germline ends. Germline V lookup: CDR1 SGHVS, CDR2 FQNEAQ. The DNA for the CDR3 is TGTGCCAGCAGCTTCCGCGGGGGCGGCTATGGCTACACCTTC. It encodes CASSFRGGGYGYTF. Full variable domain (missing parts from reference TRBV7-8 and TRBJ1-2): GAGVSQSPRYKVAKRGQDVALRCDPISGHVSLFWYQQALGQGPEFLTYFQNEAQLDKSGLPSDRFFAERPEGSVSTLKIQRTQQEDSAVYLCASSFRGGGYGYTFGSGTRLTVV.